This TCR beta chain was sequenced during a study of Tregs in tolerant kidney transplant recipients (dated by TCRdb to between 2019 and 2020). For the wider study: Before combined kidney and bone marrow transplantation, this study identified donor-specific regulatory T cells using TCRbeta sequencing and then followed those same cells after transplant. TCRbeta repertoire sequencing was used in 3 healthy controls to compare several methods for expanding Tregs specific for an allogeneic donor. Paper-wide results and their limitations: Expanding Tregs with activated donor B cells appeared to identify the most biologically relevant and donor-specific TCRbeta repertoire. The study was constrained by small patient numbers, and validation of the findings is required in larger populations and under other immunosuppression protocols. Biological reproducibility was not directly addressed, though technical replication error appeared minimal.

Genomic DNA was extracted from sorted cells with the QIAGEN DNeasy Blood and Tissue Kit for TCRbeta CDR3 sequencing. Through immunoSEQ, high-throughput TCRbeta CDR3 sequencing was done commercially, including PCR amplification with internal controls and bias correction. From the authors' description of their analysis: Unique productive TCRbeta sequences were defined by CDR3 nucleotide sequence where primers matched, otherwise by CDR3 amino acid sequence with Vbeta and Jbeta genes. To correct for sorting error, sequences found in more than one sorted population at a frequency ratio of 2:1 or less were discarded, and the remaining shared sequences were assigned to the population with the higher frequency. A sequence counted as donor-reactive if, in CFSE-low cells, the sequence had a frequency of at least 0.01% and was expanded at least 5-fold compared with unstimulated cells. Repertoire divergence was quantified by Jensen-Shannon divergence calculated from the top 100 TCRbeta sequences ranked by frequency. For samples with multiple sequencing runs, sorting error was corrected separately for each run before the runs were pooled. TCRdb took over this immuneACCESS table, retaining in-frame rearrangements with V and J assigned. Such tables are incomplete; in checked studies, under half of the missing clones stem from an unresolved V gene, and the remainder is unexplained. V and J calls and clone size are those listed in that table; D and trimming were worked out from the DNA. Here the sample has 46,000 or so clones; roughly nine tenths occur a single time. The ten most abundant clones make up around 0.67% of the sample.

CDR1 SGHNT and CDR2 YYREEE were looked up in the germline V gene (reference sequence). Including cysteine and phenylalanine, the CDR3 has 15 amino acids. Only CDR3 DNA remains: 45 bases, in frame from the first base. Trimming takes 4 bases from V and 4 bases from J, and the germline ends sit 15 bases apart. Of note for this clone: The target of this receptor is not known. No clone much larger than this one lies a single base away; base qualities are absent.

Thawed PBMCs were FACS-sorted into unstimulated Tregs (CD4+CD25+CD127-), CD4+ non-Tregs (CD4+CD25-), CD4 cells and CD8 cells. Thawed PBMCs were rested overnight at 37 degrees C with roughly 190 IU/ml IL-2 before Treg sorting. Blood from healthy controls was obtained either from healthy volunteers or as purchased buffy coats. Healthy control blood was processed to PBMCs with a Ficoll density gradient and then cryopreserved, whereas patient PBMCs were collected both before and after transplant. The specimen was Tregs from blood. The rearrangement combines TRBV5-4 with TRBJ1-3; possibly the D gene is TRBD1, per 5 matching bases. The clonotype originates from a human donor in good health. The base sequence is TGTGCCAGCAGCCGCGGGGGGGTCGGGGGAAACACCATATATTTT. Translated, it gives CASSRGGVGGNTIYF.